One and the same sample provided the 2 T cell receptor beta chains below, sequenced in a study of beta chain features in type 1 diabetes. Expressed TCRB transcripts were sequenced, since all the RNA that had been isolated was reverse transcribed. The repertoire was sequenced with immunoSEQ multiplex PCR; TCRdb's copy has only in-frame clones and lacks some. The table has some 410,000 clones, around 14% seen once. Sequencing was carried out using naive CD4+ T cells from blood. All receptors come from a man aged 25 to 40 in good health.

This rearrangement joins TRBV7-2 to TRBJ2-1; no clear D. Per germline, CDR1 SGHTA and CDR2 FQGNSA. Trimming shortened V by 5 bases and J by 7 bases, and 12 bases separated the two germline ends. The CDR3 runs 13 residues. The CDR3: CASSPKSGNEQFF. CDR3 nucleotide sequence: TGTGCCAGCAGCCCCAAGAGTGGGAATGAGCAGTTCTTC.

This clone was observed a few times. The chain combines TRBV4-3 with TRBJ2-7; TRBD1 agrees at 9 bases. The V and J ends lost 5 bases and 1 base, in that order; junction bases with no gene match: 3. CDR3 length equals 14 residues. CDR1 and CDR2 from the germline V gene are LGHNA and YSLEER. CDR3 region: CASSWGQGSYEQYF. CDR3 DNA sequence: TGCGCCAGCAGCTGGGGACAGGGTTCCTACGAGCAGTACTTC.